This TCR beta chain emerged from a study of cytomegalovirus exposure and HLA in healthy donors. Findings and limits, study-wide: Some highly shared sequence variants likely arose as a pipeline artifact. A later analysis reportedly found that, within productive TCRs, an Asian-associated ancestry cluster had fewer N-insertions than the mean observed across the roughly 730 donors.

Use of 60 Vbeta and 13 Jbeta primers characterized the PCR. Assay used: immunoSEQ multiplex PCR; TCRdb lists only in-frame clones, some missing. The sample carries about 150,000 clones, more than 70% recorded once. Germline V CDR1 and CDR2: SGDLS, YYNGEE. The CDR3 sequence is 15 residues long. Deletions cut 4 bases from V and 2 bases from J, with 15 bases between. Turning to this clone: Its antigen is as yet unknown.

It was healthy bone marrow donors who served as donors. The TCR originated in a male donor in good health and CMV-seronegative. The genes are TRBV9 and TRBJ2-5, with D tentatively TRBD1 (7 bases). Source material: PBMCs. The CDR3 DNA is TGTGCCAGCAGCCCGGACGCGGGACAGCAAGAGACCCAGTACTTC. Encoded protein: CASSPDAGQQETQYF.